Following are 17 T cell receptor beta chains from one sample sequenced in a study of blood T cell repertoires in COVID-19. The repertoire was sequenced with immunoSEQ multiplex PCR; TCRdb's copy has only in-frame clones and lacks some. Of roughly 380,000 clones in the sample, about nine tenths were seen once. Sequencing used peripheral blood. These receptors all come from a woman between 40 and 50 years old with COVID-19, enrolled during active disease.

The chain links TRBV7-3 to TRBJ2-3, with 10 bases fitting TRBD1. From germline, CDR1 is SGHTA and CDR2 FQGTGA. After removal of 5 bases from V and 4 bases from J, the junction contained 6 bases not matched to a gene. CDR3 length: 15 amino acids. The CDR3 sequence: CASSDGTGVADTQYF. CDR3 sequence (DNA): TGTGCCAGCAGCGATGGGACAGGGGTGGCAGATACGCAGTATTTT.

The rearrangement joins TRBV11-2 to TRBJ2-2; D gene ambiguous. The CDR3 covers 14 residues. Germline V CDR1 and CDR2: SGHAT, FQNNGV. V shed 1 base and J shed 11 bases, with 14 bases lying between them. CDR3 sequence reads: CASSLGSGPRELFF. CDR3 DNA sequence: TGTGCCAGCAGCTTAGGCTCGGGTCCGAGAGAGCTGTTTTTT.

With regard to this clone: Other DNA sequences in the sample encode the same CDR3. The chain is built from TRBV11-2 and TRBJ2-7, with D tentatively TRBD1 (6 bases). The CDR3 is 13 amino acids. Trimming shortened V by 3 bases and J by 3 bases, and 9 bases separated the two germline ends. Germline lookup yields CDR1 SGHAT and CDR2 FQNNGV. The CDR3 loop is CASSFTGSYEQYF. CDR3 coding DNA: TGTGCCAGCAGCTTTACAGGGAGCTACGAGCAGTACTTC.

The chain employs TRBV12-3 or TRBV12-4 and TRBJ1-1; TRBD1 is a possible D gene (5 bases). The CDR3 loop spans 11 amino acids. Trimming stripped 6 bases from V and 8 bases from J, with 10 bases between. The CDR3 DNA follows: TGTGCCAGCAGCCCTGGGGCCGAAGCTTTCTTT. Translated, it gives CASSPGAEAFF.

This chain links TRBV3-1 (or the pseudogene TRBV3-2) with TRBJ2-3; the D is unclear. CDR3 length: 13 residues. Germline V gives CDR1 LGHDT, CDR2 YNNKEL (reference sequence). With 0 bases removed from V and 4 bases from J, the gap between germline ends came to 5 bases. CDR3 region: CASSQDRSDTQYF. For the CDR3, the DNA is TGTGCCAGCAGCCAAGATCGGTCAGATACGCAGTATTTT.

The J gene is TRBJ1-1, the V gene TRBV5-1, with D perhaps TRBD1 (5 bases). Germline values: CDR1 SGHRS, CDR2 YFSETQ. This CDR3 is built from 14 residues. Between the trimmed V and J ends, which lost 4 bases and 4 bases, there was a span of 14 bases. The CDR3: CASSDGGDGTEAFF. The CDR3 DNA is TGCGCCAGCAGCGACGGGGGTGATGGCACTGAAGCTTTCTTT.

CDR3: CASSIAGGDNSPLHF. CDR3 DNA sequence: TGTGCCAGTAGTATCGCGGGGGGAGATAATTCACCCCTCCACTTT. V gene TRBV19 combines with J gene TRBJ1-6, with D tentatively TRBD1 (5 bases). The CDR3 contains 15 residues. V lost 3 bases and J lost 5, with 11 bases in between. CDR1 and CDR2 (germline): LNHDA, SQIVND (reference sequence). Full variable domain (rest looked up from reference TRBV19 and TRBJ1-6): DGGITQSPKYLFRKEGQNVTLSCEQNLNHDAMYWYRQDPGQGLRLIYYSQIVNDFQKGDIAEGYSVSREKKESFPLTVTSAQKNPTAFYLCASSIAGGDNSPLHFGNGTRLTVT.

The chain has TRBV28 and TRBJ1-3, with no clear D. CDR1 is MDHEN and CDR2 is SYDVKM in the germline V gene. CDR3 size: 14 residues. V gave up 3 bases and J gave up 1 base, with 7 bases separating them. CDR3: CASSFQISGNTIYF. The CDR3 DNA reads TGTGCCAGCAGTTTCCAGATTTCTGGAAACACCATATATTTT.

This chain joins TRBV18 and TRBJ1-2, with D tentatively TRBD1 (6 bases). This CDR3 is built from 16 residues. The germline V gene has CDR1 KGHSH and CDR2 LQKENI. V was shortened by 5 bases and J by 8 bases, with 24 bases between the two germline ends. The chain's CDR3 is CASSAETGTRRAGYTF. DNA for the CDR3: TGTGCCAGCTCAGCAGAAACCGGGACACGCCGGGCGGGCTACACCTTC.

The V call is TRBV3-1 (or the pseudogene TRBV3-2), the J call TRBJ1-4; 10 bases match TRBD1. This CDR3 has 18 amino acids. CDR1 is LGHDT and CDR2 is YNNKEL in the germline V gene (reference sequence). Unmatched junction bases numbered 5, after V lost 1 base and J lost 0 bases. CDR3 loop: CASSQGTGGYATNEKLFF. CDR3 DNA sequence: TGTGCCAGCAGCCAAGGGACAGGGGGGTATGCAACTAATGAAAAACTGTTTTTT.

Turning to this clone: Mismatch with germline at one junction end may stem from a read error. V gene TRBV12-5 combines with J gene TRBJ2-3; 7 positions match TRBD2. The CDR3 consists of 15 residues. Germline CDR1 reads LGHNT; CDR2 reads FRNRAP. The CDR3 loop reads CTSGKPGTTTDTQYF. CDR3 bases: TGTACTAGTGGAAAACCCGGGACTACAACAGATACGCAGTATTTT. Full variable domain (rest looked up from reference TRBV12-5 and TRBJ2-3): DARVTQTPRHKVTEMGQEVTMRCQPILGHNTVFWYRQTMMQGLELLAYFRNRAPLDDSGMPKDRFSAEMPDATLATLKIQPSEPRDSAVYFCTSGKPGTTTDTQYFGPGTRLTVL.

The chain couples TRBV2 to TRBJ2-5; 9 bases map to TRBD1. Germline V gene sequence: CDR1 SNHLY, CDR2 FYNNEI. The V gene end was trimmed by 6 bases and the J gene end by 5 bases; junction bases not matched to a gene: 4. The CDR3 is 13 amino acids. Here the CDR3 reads CASRDRGLETQYF. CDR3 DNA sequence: TGTGCCAGCAGGGACAGGGGATTGGAGACCCAGTACTTC.

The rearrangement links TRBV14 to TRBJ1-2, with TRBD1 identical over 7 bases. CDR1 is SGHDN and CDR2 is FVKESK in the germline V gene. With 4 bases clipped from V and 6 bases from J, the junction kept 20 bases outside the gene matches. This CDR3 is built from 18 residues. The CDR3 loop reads CASSPLSTGYGGTNGYTF. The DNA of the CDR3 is TGTGCCAGCAGCCCCCTCTCGACAGGGTATGGTGGAACTAATGGCTACACCTTC.

In nucleotides, the CDR3 is TGCGCCAGCAGCTTGGTGTCTAGCCCGGACAATGAGCAGTTCTTC. It codes for CASSLVSSPDNEQFF. This chain joins TRBV5-1 and TRBJ2-1; TRBD2 might be the D (5 bases). The CDR3 length is 15 residues. Germline V lookup: CDR1 SGHRS, CDR2 YFSETQ. The ends were cut back, 0 bases at V and 5 bases at J, with 12 bases in the middle.

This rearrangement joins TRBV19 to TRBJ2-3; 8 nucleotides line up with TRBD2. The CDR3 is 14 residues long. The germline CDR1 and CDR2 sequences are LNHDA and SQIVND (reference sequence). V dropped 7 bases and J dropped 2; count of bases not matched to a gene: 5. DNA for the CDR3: TGTGCCAGTAAAGGTAGCGGGATCACAGATACGCAGTATTTT. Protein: CASKGSGITDTQYF.

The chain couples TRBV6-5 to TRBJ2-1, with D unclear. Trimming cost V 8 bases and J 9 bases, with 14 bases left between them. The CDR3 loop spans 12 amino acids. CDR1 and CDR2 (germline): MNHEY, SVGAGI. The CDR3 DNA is TGTGCCAGCTCGTACGTAATCAGTGAGCAGTTCTTC. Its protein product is CASSYVISEQFF.

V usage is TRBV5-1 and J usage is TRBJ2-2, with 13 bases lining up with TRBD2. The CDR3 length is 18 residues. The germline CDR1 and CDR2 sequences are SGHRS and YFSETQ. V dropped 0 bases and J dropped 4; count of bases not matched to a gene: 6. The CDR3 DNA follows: TGCGCCAGCAGCTTGGGACTAGCGGGAGGCCCGAGCACCGGGGAGCTGTTTTTT. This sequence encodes CASSLGLAGGPSTGELFF.